This T cell receptor beta chain was identified in a study of CD8 T cells in Susac syndrome. RNA, at about 0.45 to 1 ug, was reverse transcribed with random hexamers. Each CDR3 protein is one row after TCRdb ran MiXCR on the immunoSEQ multiplex PCR reads. In the table there are roughly 200,000 distinct CDR3 sequences, roughly 95% of which are singletons. Matched for age and sex, the controls were healthy donors. V dropped 7 bases and J dropped 12 bases, with 24 bases sitting between them. CDR3 size: 15 residues. Germline-derived CDR1 and CDR2 are LGHNT and FRNRAP. This sequence originates from a human donor in good health. The sequencing sample was made of CD4+ T cells from PBMCs. This chain links TRBV12-5 with TRBJ2-2; TRBD1 or TRBD2 may be the D gene (5 bases each). This chain's CDR3 is CASAFGTLGDEQLFF. Written as DNA, the CDR3 is TGTGCTAGTGCTTTTGGGACGCTCGGCGATGAACAGCTGTTTTTT.